Listed below are T cell receptor beta chains from one sample, sequenced in a study of blood T cell repertoires in COVID-19. Repertoires were generated with immunoSEQ multiplex PCR, while TCRdb's copy carries only in-frame clones and drops some. The sample includes some 180,000 clones, around four fifths of them seen just once. The sequencing input was peripheral blood. The receptors originated from a woman aged 40 to 55 with COVID-19, enrolled during active disease. Each CDR3 is given with its conserved first and last residue. D genes are given only for firm matches. Clone size appears in some rows only: once, few, many, or a class for an expanded clone.

D gene: TRBD2
clone size: .
V gene: TRBV4-2
J gene: TRBJ2-1
CDR3 protein: CASSQGGGEGYNEQFF
CDR3 DNA: TGTGCCAGCAGCCAAGGGGGAGGGGAGGGGTACAATGAGCAGTTCTTC

D gene: TRBD2
clone size: .
V gene: TRBV27
J gene: TRBJ2-6
CDR3 protein: CASSAGYSGMAGANVLTF
CDR3 DNA: TGTGCCAGCAGTGCGGGGTACAGCGGGATGGCTGGGGCCAACGTCCTGACTTTC

D gene: .
clone size: .
V gene: TRBV6-5
J gene: TRBJ1-2
CDR3 protein: CASRSGLVYGYTF
CDR3 DNA: TGTGCCAGCAGATCAGGGCTGGTCTATGGCTACACCTTC

D gene: TRBD1
clone size: once
V gene: TRBV11-2
J gene: TRBJ1-1
CDR3 protein: CASSLDRGRNTEAFF
CDR3 DNA: TGTGCCAGCAGCTTAGATAGGGGGCGAAACACTGAAGCTTTCTTT

D gene: .
clone size: .
V gene: TRBV4-1
J gene: TRBJ1-1
CDR3 protein: CASNNGGGEAFF
CDR3 DNA: TGCGCCAGCAACAACGGGGGAGGTGAAGCTTTCTTT

D gene: .
clone size: .
V gene: TRBV5-1
J gene: TRBJ2-1
CDR3 protein: CASSLEGLLPSSYNEQFF
CDR3 DNA: TGCGCCAGCAGCTTGGAGGGGTTACTACCGAGCTCCTACAATGAGCAGTTCTTC

D gene: .
clone size: few
V gene: TRBV19
J gene: TRBJ1-2
CDR3 protein: CASSRRTFYGYTF
CDR3 DNA: TGTGCCAGTAGTAGGCGGACTTTCTATGGCTACACCTTC

D gene: .
clone size: .
V gene: TRBV2
J gene: TRBJ2-1
CDR3 protein: CASSGEVANEQFF
CDR3 DNA: TGTGCCAGCAGTGGCGAGGTCGCCAATGAGCAGTTCTTC

D gene: TRBD1
clone size: .
V gene: TRBV19
J gene: TRBJ1-1
CDR3 protein: CASSDRGNTEAFF
CDR3 DNA: TGTGCCAGTAGTGACAGGGGGAACACTGAAGCTTTCTTT

D gene: TRBD1
clone size: few
V gene: TRBV6-5
J gene: TRBJ2-5
CDR3 protein: CASSYTAGGAETQYF
CDR3 DNA: TGTGCCAGCAGTTACACGGCAGGGGGCGCGGAGACCCAGTACTTC

D gene: .
clone size: .
V gene: TRBV27
J gene: TRBJ2-7
CDR3 protein: CASSHSSGERYYEQYF
CDR3 DNA: TGTGCCAGCAGTCATAGTTCAGGGGAACGCTACTACGAGCAGTACTTC

D gene: TRBD1
clone size: .
V gene: TRBV11-2
J gene: TRBJ2-5
CDR3 protein: CASSLGQGLVQETQYF
CDR3 DNA: TGTGCCAGCAGCTTAGGACAGGGGTTAGTTCAAGAGACCCAGTACTTC

D gene: TRBD1
clone size: .
V gene: TRBV28
J gene: TRBJ1-1
CDR3 protein: CASRKNQGARGFGTEAFF
CDR3 DNA: TGTGCCAGCAGGAAAAACCAGGGGGCCAGAGGGTTTGGCACTGAAGCTTTCTTT

D gene: TRBD1
clone size: .
V gene: TRBV10-1
J gene: TRBJ2-3
CDR3 protein: CASSESIGQGYDTQYF
CDR3 DNA: TGCGCCAGCAGTGAGTCAATCGGACAGGGTTACGATACGCAGTATTTT

D gene: .
clone size: .
V gene: TRBV27
J gene: TRBJ2-1
CDR3 protein: CASKYIVGQGDNEQFF
CDR3 DNA: TGTGCCAGCAAATATATCGTTGGGCAGGGTGACAATGAGCAGTTCTTC

D gene: .
clone size: .
V gene: TRBV6-5
J gene: TRBJ2-1
CDR3 protein: CASSNQRGSYNEQFF
CDR3 DNA: TGTGCCAGCAGTAACCAGAGGGGGTCCTACAATGAGCAGTTCTTC

D gene: TRBD2
clone size: once
V gene: TRBV11-2
J gene: TRBJ2-7
CDR3 protein: CASSLVGREISYEQYF
CDR3 DNA: TGTGCCAGCAGCTTAGTGGGGCGGGAGATCTCCTACGAGCAGTACTTC

D gene: TRBD2
clone size: .
V gene: TRBV10-2
J gene: TRBJ2-1
CDR3 protein: CASSGSGDYNEQFF
CDR3 DNA: TGCGCCAGCAGTGGTAGCGGGGACTACAATGAGCAGTTCTTC

D gene: TRBD1
clone size: .
V gene: TRBV7-9
J gene: TRBJ1-4
CDR3 protein: CASSLRGTNEKLFF
CDR3 DNA: TGTGCCAGCAGCCTCAGGGGGACTAATGAAAAACTGTTTTTT

D gene: .
clone size: .
V gene: TRBV2
J gene: TRBJ1-5
CDR3 protein: CASSDNPRAANQPQHF
CDR3 DNA: TGTGCCAGCAGTGATAATCCGAGGGCAGCGAATCAGCCCCAGCATTTT

D gene: .
clone size: .
V gene: TRBV5-1
J gene: TRBJ1-1
CDR3 protein: CASTGGVSNTEAFF
CDR3 DNA: TGCGCCAGCACCGGGGGGGTTTCGAACACTGAAGCTTTCTTT